This record concerns one T cell receptor beta chain sequence. In the authors' workflow: Cell counts per sample came from amplifying reference gene primers. Produced via immunoSEQ multiplex PCR; TCRdb's table is partial and in-frame only. That table gives V, J and clone size, and the DNA gave D and trimming. The repertoire holds 63,000 or so clones, 65% to 85% seen once, with under 50% in the top ten. This sample was included in a study of blood T cell repertoires in COVID-19. Overall study: COVID-19 samples collected from the United States, Italy and Spain covered acute and convalescent phases. PBMCs, B-cell-depleted T cells, or T cells were the source of the cDNA or gDNA that made up the material.

The receptor's source is a human donor in a cohort sampled during active COVID-19. The specimen sequenced was peripheral blood.

CDR3 coding DNA: TGTGCCAGCAGTATCACCGGGACAGGGATCGTTTCACCCCTCCACTTT. Translated, it gives CASSITGTGIVSPLHF. The chain joins TRBV6-2 or TRBV6-3 to TRBJ1-6, with 9 bases identical to TRBD1. V shed 5 bases and J 9 bases; nucleotides not matched to a gene: 11. The germline V gene has CDR1 MNHEY and CDR2 SVGEGT. The CDR3 spans 16 residues.